The 15 T cell receptor beta chains below were found in one sample sequenced in a study of shared clonotypes between healthy human individuals. TCRdb's table, derived via immunoSEQ multiplex PCR, lists solely in-frame clones and lacks some. The repertoire consists of approximately 1,000,000 clones, with approximately 75% occurring once and the leading ten covering 0.89%. Sequencing input: memory CD4+ T cells from PBMCs. Subset denoted: CD45RA-negative fraction. These receptors all come from a man aged 18 to 29 in good health. Some clones in this sample may be carry-over from other donors' samples.

The chain combines TRBV7-2 with TRBJ1-1, with TRBD1 as a possible D gene (5 bases). The CDR3 has 16 residues. The germline V gene has CDR1 SGHTA and CDR2 FQGNSA. The V and J ends lost 0 bases and 2 bases respectively, with 13 bases between them. CDR3 protein: CASSLASGSPNTEAFF. The CDR3 coding sequence is TGTGCCAGCAGCTTAGCGTCAGGGAGCCCCAACACTGAAGCTTTCTTT.

V usage is TRBV25-1 and J usage is TRBJ2-6, with D possibly TRBD1 on 5 matching bases. Germline CDR1 is MGHDK and CDR2 is SYGVNS. Trimming pared 5 bases from V and 5 bases from J, leaving 19 bases between. CDR3 length equals 17 residues. In DNA, the CDR3 is TGTGCCAGCAGTAAAGTCAGTGGACAAAGTCGGGCCAACGTCCTGACTTTC. Amino acid sequence: CASSKVSGQSRANVLTF.

Note on this clone: Given the absence of the conserved phenylalanine or tryptophan at the CDR3 end, a read error is likely. In DNA, the CDR3 is TGCGCCAGCAGCGCGGACACGTACACTGGAGCTTTCCTT. This sequence encodes CASSADTYTGAFL. J is TRBJ1-1 and V is TRBV5-1, with TRBD1 as a possible D gene (5 bases). The V gene's germline CDR1 is SGHRS and CDR2 YFSETQ. CDR3 size: 13 residues.

The chain combines TRBV7-9 with TRBJ1-3; D may be TRBD1 (5 bases). This CDR3 has 17 residues. Germline-derived CDR1 and CDR2 are SEHNR and FQNEAQ (reference sequence). V was pared by 5 bases and J by 3 bases, with 20 bases between. The CDR3 DNA reads TGTGCCAGCAGCAGTCCCTTAGGAGGGACCCATGGAAACACCATATATTTT. Its protein is CASSSPLGGTHGNTIYF.

The sample holds one count of this clone. The rearrangement links TRBV7-9 to TRBJ1-5; 9 bases are shared with TRBD1. Looked up from germline, CDR1 is SEHNR and CDR2 is FQNEAQ (reference sequence). This CDR3 contains 15 residues. The V segment lost 5 bases and the J segment 7 bases; nucleotides outside the gene matches: 9. The CDR3 loop is CASSPRDREKQPQHF. The CDR3 DNA is TGTGCCAGCAGCCCCAGGGACAGGGAGAAGCAGCCCCAGCATTTT.

This clone has just one count. A clone one base away is much larger, so this may be a read error. The chain links TRBV5-1 to TRBJ1-2; TRBD1 matches at 9 bases. Germline loops: CDR1 SGHRS, CDR2 YFSETQ. The CDR3 sequence is 14 residues long. Trimming cost V 4 bases and J 2 bases; bases outside gene matches: 3. CDR3 sequence reads: CASSRGTGNYGYTF. The DNA for the CDR3 is TGCGCCAGCAGCCGGGGGACAGGGAACTATGGCTACACCTTC.

The V gene is TRBV28, the J gene TRBJ2-1; 11 bases agree with TRBD2. Per germline, CDR1 MDHEN and CDR2 SYDVKM. The CDR3 is 15 amino acids. J gave up 9 bases and V 3 bases, and 7 bases lay outside the gene matches. The CDR3 nucleotides are TGTGCCAGCAGTTTGAGACTAGCGGGGCGTGGTGAGCAGTTCTTC. This gives the protein CASSLRLAGRGEQFF.

The V gene is TRBV30, the J gene TRBJ1-5; D is unresolved. Germline V lookup: CDR1 GTSNPN, CDR2 SVGIG (reference sequence). The CDR3 covers 14 residues. The V and J ends lost 3 bases and 6 bases respectively, with 15 bases between them. This chain's CDR3 is CAWSADLRGQPQHF. CDR3 DNA: TGTGCCTGGAGCGCAGACCTCAGAGGTCAGCCCCAGCATTTT.

The chain uses TRBV4-1 and TRBJ2-5; TRBD2 aligns across 7 bases. Germline V gene data show CDR1 as MGHRA and CDR2 as YSYEKL. V lost 1 base to trimming and J lost 6 bases; unmatched junction nucleotides: 11. The CDR3 contains 16 residues. The CDR3 DNA sequence: TGCGCCAGCAGCCAAGGGGATGGGAGGGCCAGAAAGACCCAGTACTTC. Translated, it gives CASSQGDGRARKTQYF.

CDR3 coding DNA: TGTGCCAGCAGTGGAGACAGGACTGGCTACACCTTC. Its translation is CASSGDRTGYTF. The chain joins TRBV28 to TRBJ1-2; tentatively, D is TRBD1 (6 bases). Germline-derived CDR1 and CDR2 are MDHEN and SYDVKM. V gave up 5 bases and J gave up 7 bases, with 11 bases separating them. There are 12 residues in the CDR3.

This clone was seen a few times. CDR3: CASSPPSNRGTEAFF. CDR3 nucleotides: TGTGCCAGCTCACCACCATCAAACAGGGGCACTGAAGCTTTCTTT. The V call is TRBV18, the J call TRBJ1-1; 7 bases map to TRBD1. The CDR3 contains 15 residues. Germline CDR1 KGHSH, CDR2 LQKENI. V was clipped by 0 bases and J by 4 bases; unmatched bases: 5. Filled out from reference TRBV18 and TRBJ1-1, the complete variable domain reads NAGVMQNPRHLVRRRGQEARLRCSPMKGHSHVYWYRQLPEEGLKFMVYLQKENIIDESGMPKERFSAEFPKEGPSILRIQQVVRGDSAAYFCASSPPSNRGTEAFFGQGTRLTVV.

The rearrangement joins TRBV5-1 to TRBJ2-7; no reliable D call. Trimming removed 3 bases at V and 0 bases at J, with 19 bases between. This CDR3 has 17 amino acids. Germline V gene sequence: CDR1 SGHRS, CDR2 YFSETQ. CDR3 sequence reads: CASSYRSGQAISYEQYF. The CDR3 region has the DNA TGCGCCAGCAGCTACAGATCCGGGCAGGCAATCTCCTACGAGCAGTACTTC.

This clone was seen more than once but under ten times. V usage is TRBV5-6 and J usage is TRBJ1-5; 7 bases fit TRBD1. This CDR3 region has 16 residues. CDR1 SGHDT and CDR2 YYEEEE come from the germline V gene. With V trimmed by 3 bases and J by 3 bases, 9 bases remained unmatched. The CDR3: CASSYTGTAYNQPQHF. As DNA, the CDR3 is TGTGCCAGCAGCTATACCGGGACAGCCTACAATCAGCCCCAGCATTTT. Using reference TRBV5-6 and TRBJ1-5 for the parts outside the CDR3, the full variable domain is DAGVTQSPTHLIKTRGQQVTLRCSPKSGHDTVSWYQQALGQGPQFIFQYYEEEERQRGNFPDRFSGHQFPNYSSELNVNALLLGDSALYLCASSYTGTAYNQPQHFGDGTRLSIL.

This rearrangement joins TRBV6-5 to TRBJ1-1; D uncertain. The V end was cut by 4 bases, the J end by 1 base, with 7 bases between. Germline CDR1 reads MNHEY; CDR2 reads SVGAGI. The CDR3 spans 13 residues. The CDR3 DNA is TGTGCCAGCAGTTGGGCACAGAACACTGAAGCTTTCTTT. Protein: CASSWAQNTEAFF.

The rearrangement uses TRBV9 and TRBJ1-1; D gene ambiguous. Deletions cut 0 bases from V and 0 bases from J, with 12 bases between. The CDR3 is made up of 16 amino acids. Germline V lookup: CDR1 SGDLS, CDR2 YYNGEE. CDR3 DNA sequence: TGTGCCAGCAGCGTAGAAAGGGAAAGATTGAACACTGAAGCTTTCTTT. This encodes CASSVERERLNTEAFF.